One sample yielded the 31 T cell receptor beta chains listed below, sequenced in a study of OX40 agonist ivuxolimab in advanced cancers. The table came from immunoSEQ multiplex PCR; TCRdb's copy has only in-frame clones and leaves some out. This sample has fewer than 90,000 clones, with about 85% found just once. Sequencing was performed on CD4+ or CD8+ T cells sorted from blood, taken in a trial of the OX40 agonist ivuxolimab. These receptors originate from an adult with an advanced solid tumor such as melanoma, head and neck, liver or kidney cancer.

This rearrangement joins TRBV12-5 to TRBJ1-4, with D unresolved. The CDR3 consists of 14 residues. Trimming removed 1 base at V and 3 bases at J, with 6 bases between. CDR1 is LGHNT, CDR2 FRNRAP, per germline. The CDR3, as DNA: TGTGCTAGTGGTTTGGGACAATCTAATGAAAAACTGTTTTTT. As protein: CASGLGQSNEKLFF. Full variable domain (rest looked up from reference TRBV12-5 and TRBJ1-4): DARVTQTPRHKVTEMGQEVTMRCQPILGHNTVFWYRQTMMQGLELLAYFRNRAPLDDSGMPKDRFSAEMPDATLATLKIQPSEPRDSAVYFCASGLGQSNEKLFFGSGTQLSVL.

The chain has TRBV20-1 and TRBJ2-1; D gene uncertain. The CDR3 runs to 11 residues. Between the trimmed V and J ends, which lost 4 bases and 6 bases, there was a span of 7 bases. Germline CDR1 and CDR2: DFQATT and SNEGSKA (reference sequence). The CDR3 nucleotides read TGCAGTGCTAAAGGTTTCAATGAGCAGTTCTTC. As protein: CSAKGFNEQFF.

V usage is TRBV4-2 and J usage is TRBJ1-3; D unclear. Germline V gene lookup returns CDR1 LGHNA and CDR2 YNFKEQ. Trimming took 2 bases from V and 1 from J, leaving 18 bases between them. This CDR3 region has 18 residues. The CDR3 bases are TGTGCCAGCAGCCAATTTCAGGCCACATGGGGTTCTGGAAACACCATATATTTT. It specifies CASSQFQATWGSGNTIYF.

This clone occurred once. Additional DNA sequences in this sample encode the identical CDR3. This chain uses TRBV7-2 with TRBJ1-5; D possibly corresponds to TRBD1 (6 bases). In germline, CDR1 is SGHTA, CDR2 FQGNSA. The CDR3 runs 14 residues. V lost 4 bases, J lost 4 bases, and 11 bases lay in between. CDR3 nucleotides: TGTGCCAGCAGCTCACAGGGAGGGAATCAGCCCCAGCATTTT. Translation gives CASSSQGGNQPQHF.

V usage is TRBV27 and J usage is TRBJ1-2; 7 bases are a match to TRBD1. The germline V gene has CDR1 MNHEY and CDR2 SMNVEV (reference sequence). The CDR3 is made up of 15 amino acids. The V and J ends lost 5 bases and 4 bases, in that order; junction bases with no gene match: 10. DNA for the CDR3: TGTGCCAGCAGTCCCTTGACAGGGATCCCCTATGGCTACACCTTC. Its translation: CASSPLTGIPYGYTF.

This chain joins TRBV18 and TRBJ1-5, with D tentatively TRBD1 (5 bases). CDR1 and CDR2 from the germline V gene are KGHSH and LQKENI. This CDR3 contains 15 residues. The V end was cut by 4 bases, the J end by 2 bases, with 12 bases between. The CDR3 protein is CASSRNRDGNQPQHF. The CDR3 DNA reads as TGTGCCAGCTCACGAAACCGGGACGGCAATCAGCCCCAGCATTTT.

This clone was found once. V gene TRBV27 combines with J gene TRBJ1-5; 12 bases line up with TRBD1. The CDR3 is 16 residues long. V lost 7 bases and J lost 4; bases outside the gene matches: 8. The germline CDR1 and CDR2 sequences are MNHEY and SMNVEV (reference sequence). The CDR3 DNA is TGTGCCAGCACTATCCGGGACAGGGGGCGGAATCAGCCCCAGCATTTT. Its translation is CASTIRDRGRNQPQHF.

The chain uses TRBV18 and TRBJ2-2, with TRBD1 identical over 7 bases. This CDR3 contains 18 residues. Germline CDR1 reads KGHSH; CDR2 reads LQKENI. The V and J ends lost 2 bases and 0 bases, in that order; junction bases with no gene match: 9. The CDR3 DNA reads TGTGCCAGCTCACCAAACAGCAGGGGGTTGACGAACACCGGGGAGCTGTTTTTT. Amino acid sequence: CASSPNSRGLTNTGELFF.

The V gene is TRBV19, the J gene TRBJ1-1; a weak D match, TRBD1 (5 bases). This CDR3 comprises 14 residues. Germline assignment: CDR1 LNHDA and CDR2 SQIVND (reference sequence). V was shortened by 4 bases and J by 2 bases, with 11 bases between the two germline ends. The CDR3 loop reads CASSKRDGNTEAFF. The CDR3 DNA sequence: TGTGCCAGTAGTAAAAGGGACGGCAACACTGAAGCTTTCTTT.

V and J are TRBV4-3 and TRBJ2-1; D gene uncertain. Germline loops: CDR1 LGHNA, CDR2 YSLEER. The CDR3 loop spans 17 amino acids. The ends were cut back, 0 bases at V and 3 bases at J, with 15 bases in the middle. CDR3 residues: CASSQDLGRRYYNEQFF. Written as DNA, the CDR3 is TGCGCCAGCAGCCAAGATTTAGGCAGGCGCTACTACAATGAGCAGTTCTTC.

The chain combines TRBV6-5 with TRBJ1-2, with D uncertain. Germline V gene sequence: CDR1 MNHEY, CDR2 SVGAGI. The V end lost 0 bases, the J end lost 8 bases, and 13 bases lay between the germline ends. The CDR3 sequence is 14 residues long. DNA of the CDR3: TGTGCCAGCAGTTACTCAGATTCGCCTCCCGGCTACACCTTC. Translating it yields CASSYSDSPPGYTF.

CDR3 amino acids: CSVSQGWYDEQFF. In DNA form, the CDR3 reads TGCAGCGTTTCACAGGGATGGTACGATGAGCAGTTCTTC. The gene calls are TRBV29-1 and TRBJ2-1; TRBD1 is a possible D gene (6 bases). V was pared by 5 bases and J by 8 bases, with 16 bases between. This CDR3 is built from 13 residues. Per the germline V gene, CDR1 is SQVTM and CDR2 is ANQGSEA.

Of note for this clone: The DNA is left out, because the CDR3 cannot be placed on it with certainty; the CDR3 is given as TCRdb lists it. The V gene is TRBV30, the J gene TRBJ1-1. Germline CDR1 is GTSNPN and CDR2 is SVGIG (reference sequence). From its first to its last residue, the CDR3 has 15 amino acids. CDR3 in amino acids: CAWSVFLPWDTEAFF.

The J gene is TRBJ2-7, the V gene TRBV30, with D perhaps matching TRBD2 (5 bases). CDR1 is GTSNPN, CDR2 SVGIG, per germline (reference sequence). The ends were cut back, 8 bases at V and 5 bases at J, with 13 bases in the middle. This CDR3 region has 11 residues. The DNA of the CDR3 is TGTGCCACTGGACGGGGTAACGAGCAGTACTTC. As protein: CATGRGNEQYF.

The rearrangement uses TRBV11-3 and TRBJ2-5, with no clear D. The V and J ends lost 2 bases and 4 bases respectively, with 20 bases between them. Germline V lookup: CDR1 SGHNT, CDR2 YENEEA. The length of the CDR3 is 17 residues. DNA of the CDR3: TGTGCCAGCAGCTTACCCATAGGTACCGGTTCGGGAGAGACCCAGTACTTC. Protein product: CASSLPIGTGSGETQYF.

V gene TRBV4-1 combines with J gene TRBJ1-2; the D is unclear. There are 12 residues in the CDR3. CDR1 is MGHRA, CDR2 YSYEKL, per germline. V was pared by 1 base and J by 4 bases, with 4 bases between. The CDR3 region has the DNA TGCGCCAGCAGCCAAGCCACCTATGGCTACACCTTC. It yields the protein CASSQATYGYTF.

The rearrangement uses TRBV10-3 and TRBJ1-2; 7 nucleotides align to TRBD1. Trimming cost V 4 bases and J 2 bases; bases outside gene matches: 1. CDR1 is ENHRY and CDR2 is SYGVKD in the germline V gene. The length of the CDR3 is 13 residues. CDR3 coding DNA: TGTGCCATCAGTGCGACAGGGAACTATGGCTACACCTTC. This codes for CAISATGNYGYTF.

This clone was seen a handful of times. The V gene is TRBV5-5, the J gene TRBJ2-5; 10 nucleotides align to TRBD2. J was trimmed by 4 bases and V by 1 base; bases with no gene match: 13. The CDR3 loop spans 18 amino acids. Germline assignment: CDR1 SGHKS and CDR2 YYEKEE (reference sequence). The CDR3 loop reads CASSLSSSGGASRETQYF. Here the CDR3 DNA reads TGTGCCAGCAGCTTGTCTTCCAGCGGGGGGGCCTCGAGAGAGACCCAGTACTTC. Full variable domain (missing parts from reference TRBV5-5 and TRBJ2-5): DAGVTQSPTHLIKTRGQQVTLRCSPISGHKSVSWYQQVLGQGPQFIFQYYEKEERGRGNFPDRFSARQFPNYSSELNVNALLLGDSALYLCASSLSSSGGASRETQYFGPGTRLLVL.

In nucleotides, the CDR3 is TGTGCCACCAGCAGACCATCAGGGGGTGGAGGGGCCCTCCACTTT. As protein: CATSRPSGGGGALHF. The genes are TRBV15 and TRBJ1-6; 7 bases fit TRBD1. The CDR3 consists of 15 residues. V lost 2 bases to trimming and J lost 14 bases; unmatched junction nucleotides: 12. CDR1 LNHNV and CDR2 YYDKDF come from the germline V gene (reference sequence).

This clone showed up just a few times. The V gene is TRBV7-2, the J gene TRBJ2-3; D not certain. Germline loops: CDR1 SGHTA, CDR2 FQGNSA. V was shortened by 4 bases and J by 14 bases, with 13 bases between the two germline ends. The CDR3 consists of 11 residues. This CDR3 reads CASSSIGRPYF. CDR3 coding DNA: TGTGCCAGCAGCTCCATTGGCCGTCCGTATTTT.

The chain employs TRBV6-5 and TRBJ2-7, with D perhaps assigned TRBD1 or TRBD2 (5 bases each). CDR3 length equals 13 residues. The germline CDR1 and CDR2 sequences are MNHEY and SVGAGI. V was shortened by 6 bases and J by 0 bases, with 9 bases between the two germline ends. CDR3 in DNA: TGTGCCAGCAGCCGGGACCTCTCCTACGAGCAGTACTTC. Its translation is CASSRDLSYEQYF.

The chain employs TRBV4-2 and TRBJ2-3, with D possibly being TRBD1 or TRBD2 (5 bases each). V was shortened by 4 bases and J by 2 bases, with 13 bases between the two germline ends. The CDR3 has 15 residues. Germline CDR1 and CDR2: LGHNA and YNFKEQ. CDR3 coding DNA: TGTGCCAGCAGCCCAGGGAGCGGCACCACAGATACGCAGTATTTT. Translation: CASSPGSGTTDTQYF.

This chain joins TRBV5-1 and TRBJ1-2, with a possible D match to TRBD1 (6 bases). The CDR3 runs to 16 residues. The V end was cut by 0 bases, the J end by 7 bases, with 19 bases between. Germline V gives CDR1 SGHRS, CDR2 YFSETQ. CDR3 sequence (DNA): TGCGCCAGCAGCTTGGCCGACGTCAGGGGCTCTTTTGGCTACACCTTC. It codes for CASSLADVRGSFGYTF.

This chain joins TRBV1 and TRBJ1-1; the D segment call TRBD1 is taken from the table without a DNA check. TRBV1 is designated a pseudogene. CDR3 length: 18 amino acids. CDR3 bases: TGCACCAGCAGCCAACCTGGGACAGGGGGCGCCCTGAACACTGAAGCTTTCTTT. Its translation: CTSSQPGTGGALNTEAFF.

The CDR3, as DNA: TGTGCCAGCAACCACGGACAGGGCTATTCACCCCTCCACTTT. Its translation is CASNHGQGYSPLHF. The chain joins TRBV2 to TRBJ1-6; TRBD1 aligns across 8 bases. J lost 8 bases, V lost 7 bases, and 7 bases had no gene match. Germline CDR1 is SNHLY and CDR2 is FYNNEI. The CDR3 is 14 residues long.

The chain employs TRBV7-6 and TRBJ1-1; D gene unclear. The CDR3 has 14 residues. The V gene's germline CDR1 is SGHVS and CDR2 FNYEAQ. Trimming removed 1 base at V and 7 bases at J, with 13 bases between. The CDR3 protein is CASSLVMAPYEAFF. CDR3 coding DNA: TGTGCCAGCAGCTTAGTCATGGCGCCGTATGAAGCTTTCTTT.

In its sample, this clone was seen many times. V and J are TRBV7-9 and TRBJ1-2, with 10 bases aligning to TRBD1. The CDR3 is made up of 16 amino acids. V was pared by 3 bases and J by 2 bases, with 6 bases of the junction left unmatched. CDR1 is SEHNR and CDR2 is FQNEAQ in the germline V gene (reference sequence). CDR3 nucleotides: TGTGCCAGCAGCTTTTGGACAGGGGGTAACAACTATGGCTACACCTTC. Protein sequence: CASSFWTGGNNYGYTF.

The chain combines TRBV7-2 with TRBJ2-7, with TRBD1 matching 10 bases. CDR3 size: 15 residues. Trimming removed 6 bases from V and 6 bases from J; junction bases left unmatched: 11. Per the germline V gene, CDR1 is SGHTA and CDR2 is FQGNSA. CDR3 sequence: CASSLARDRGGEQYF. The CDR3 region has the DNA TGTGCCAGCAGTCTCGCCCGGGACAGGGGTGGCGAGCAGTACTTC. The full variable domain, in which reference TRBV7-2 and TRBJ2-7 provide the parts outside the CDR3, is GAGVSQSPSNKVTEKGKDVELRCDPISGHTALYWYRQSLGQGLEFLIYFQGNSAPDKSGLPSDRFSAERTGGSVSTLTIQRTQQEDSAVYLCASSLARDRGGEQYFGPGTRLTVT.

The chain links TRBV5-4 to TRBJ1-2; possibly TRBD1 for D (6 bases). The length of the CDR3 is 13 residues. Germline V gives CDR1 SGHNT, CDR2 YYREEE (reference sequence). Trimming pared 4 bases from V and 5 bases from J, leaving 12 bases between. In nucleotides, the CDR3 is TGTGCCAGCAGCGCCGGACAGCGATATGGCTACACCTTC. This translates into CASSAGQRYGYTF.

The chain employs TRBV20-1 and TRBJ1-5, with no clear D. This CDR3 is 10 amino acids long. Germline assignment: CDR1 DFQATT and CDR2 SNEGSKA (reference sequence). CDR3 in DNA: TGCAGGCCTTTCAGCCAGCCCCAGCATTTT. Its protein product is CRPFSQPQHF.

The genes are TRBV6-6 and TRBJ1-4; possible D gene TRBD1, 6 bases. This CDR3 has 14 residues. CDR1 is MNHNY and CDR2 is SVGAGI in the germline V gene (reference sequence). The V end was cut by 6 bases, the J end by 5 bases, with 13 bases between. The CDR3 loop is CASSPRTANEKLFF. The CDR3, as DNA: TGTGCCAGCAGCCCCCGGACAGCAAATGAAAAACTGTTTTTT.